The TCR beta chain described here comes from a study of post-analysis software for immune sequencing data. For the study at large: The study covered relapsing-remitting, secondary progressive and progressive-relapsing courses of multiple sclerosis.

Trimming took off 1 base at V and 8 bases at J, with 9 bases between the two ends. This CDR3 has 13 amino acids. CDR1 and CDR2 from the germline V gene are LGHNA and YSLEER. Study results and caveats: There were five TRBV segments more frequent in patients than controls, and TRBV5-6, TRBV5-1 and TRBV20-1 were among them. Comparison with controls showed significantly lower normalized Chao1 diversity in multiple sclerosis patients.

Only a few counts were recorded for this clonotype. What it recognizes is unknown. cDNA libraries for TCR beta contained unique molecular identifiers. TCRdb fed the PCR reads into MiXCR, producing one record per CDR3 protein. The table lists about 400,000 distinct CDR3 sequences, 30% to 45% of them singletons. The TCR originated in a girl aged 5-17 years with multiple sclerosis. The specimen sequenced was blood. J is TRBJ2-1 and V is TRBV4-3, with D uncertain. The CDR3 reads CASSQGLLDEQFF. DNA of the CDR3: TGCGCCAGCAGCCAAGGTCTCCTTGATGAGCAGTTCTTC.